These 20 T cell receptor beta chains came from one sample sequenced in a study of graft-versus-host responses after intestinal transplantation. No antigens are known for them. Using immunoSEQ multiplex PCR, the repertoire was profiled, and TCRdb retains in-frame clones only, with some absent. The data show about 66,000 clones, around 90% seen once. The specimen was unstimulated CD8+ T cells sorted from spleen or lymph node cells, collected before intestinal transplant. The source is a human donor who received an intestinal transplant.

This chain connects TRBV4-2 to TRBJ2-7, with 7 bases matching TRBD1. Germline trimming cut 5 bases from V and 3 bases from J; bases unmatched to any gene: 4. CDR3 size: 13 residues. Germline V CDR1 and CDR2: LGHNA, YNFKEQ. The CDR3 nucleotides read TGTGCCAGCAGCGACAGGGCGGGCTACGAGCAGTACTTC. Protein sequence: CASSDRAGYEQYF.

The CDR3 bases are TGTGCCAGCAGCGGCCCCTCCTACGAGCAGTACTTC. Translated, it gives CASSGPSYEQYF. The V call is TRBV5-6, the J call TRBJ2-7; no clear D. The V end lost 4 bases, the J end lost 0 bases, and 5 bases lay between the germline ends. This CDR3 comprises 12 residues. Germline values: CDR1 SGHDT, CDR2 YYEEEE. The full variable domain, in which reference TRBV5-6 and TRBJ2-7 provide the parts outside the CDR3, is DAGVTQSPTHLIKTRGQQVTLRCSPKSGHDTVSWYQQALGQGPQFIFQYYEEEERQRGNFPDRFSGHQFPNYSSELNVNALLLGDSALYLCASSGPSYEQYFGPGTRLTVT.

The chain combines TRBV19 with TRBJ2-1, with TRBD1 identical over 11 bases. Trimming removed 5 bases from V and 6 bases from J; junction bases left unmatched: 0. Germline CDR1 reads LNHDA; CDR2 reads SQIVND (reference sequence). The CDR3 extends over 13 amino acids. The chain's CDR3 is CASSGTGGNEQFF. The CDR3 coding sequence is TGTGCCAGTAGTGGGACAGGGGGCAATGAGCAGTTCTTC.

The rearrangement uses TRBV4-1 and TRBJ1-2, with no clear D. Germline V gene sequence: CDR1 MGHRA, CDR2 YSYEKL. The CDR3 totals 12 residues. Deletions cut 6 bases from V and 1 base from J, with 6 bases between. CDR3 DNA: TGCGCCAGCAGTCCAGATAACTATGGCTACACCTTC. This translates into CASSPDNYGYTF.

The chain combines TRBV7-2 with TRBJ2-7; 7 bases align to TRBD2. CDR1 and CDR2 (germline): SGHTA, FQGNSA. The V gene end was trimmed by 5 bases and the J gene end by 4 bases; junction bases not matched to a gene: 5. This CDR3 is built from 13 residues. The DNA of the CDR3 is TGTGCCAGCAGCCCAACGGGGGGTTACGAGCAGTACTTC. As protein: CASSPTGGYEQYF.

The CDR3 sequence is CASGGGSNQPQHF. Written as DNA, the CDR3 is TGTGCCAGCGGGGGGGGGAGCAATCAGCCCCAGCATTTT. The chain couples TRBV5-7 to TRBJ1-5; TRBD1 might be the D (5 bases). TRBV5-7 is classed as an ORF, of uncertain function. V was cut by 7 bases and J by 1 base, with 9 bases left in between. CDR3 length: 13 amino acids.

The chain links TRBV5-6 to TRBJ1-1; no definite D call. Germline V gene sequence: CDR1 SGHDT, CDR2 YYEEEE. This CDR3 comprises 12 residues. Trimming stripped 2 bases from V and 4 bases from J, with 6 bases between. The CDR3: CASSFGGTEAFF. The CDR3 DNA sequence: TGTGCCAGCAGCTTTGGAGGCACTGAAGCTTTCTTT. The full variable domain, its missing parts supplied by reference TRBV5-6 and TRBJ1-1, is DAGVTQSPTHLIKTRGQQVTLRCSPKSGHDTVSWYQQALGQGPQFIFQYYEEEERQRGNFPDRFSGHQFPNYSSELNVNALLLGDSALYLCASSFGGTEAFFGQGTRLTVV.

The chain is built from TRBV7-9 and TRBJ1-1; D is unresolved. V lost 4 bases, J lost 6 bases, and 6 bases lay in between. Germline V lookup: CDR1 SEHNR, CDR2 FQNEAQ (reference sequence). The CDR3 runs to 11 residues. CDR3 bases: TGTGCCAGCAGCTCAGTCGCTGAAGCTTTCTTT. Its protein product is CASSSVAEAFF.

The chain employs TRBV29-1 and TRBJ2-7, with no clear D. Per germline, CDR1 SQVTM and CDR2 ANQGSEA. V shed 0 bases and J shed 3 bases, with 6 bases lying between them. The CDR3 totals 12 residues. CDR3 nucleotides: TGCAGCGTTGAAGATTCGTACTACGAGCAGTACTTC. As protein: CSVEDSYYEQYF.

The V gene is TRBV25-1, the J gene TRBJ2-5, with a tentative D call TRBD2 (5 bases). CDR3 size: 14 residues. Deletions cut 3 bases from V and 1 base from J, with 9 bases between. CDR1 and CDR2 (germline): MGHDK, SYGVNS. The CDR3 region has the DNA TGTGCCAGCAGTGACTGGACTGCCCAAGAGACCCAGTACTTC. Translation gives CASSDWTAQETQYF.

The genes are TRBV4-1 and TRBJ2-7; D possibly corresponds to TRBD2 (6 bases). Trimming shortened V by 1 base and J by 0 bases, and 10 bases separated the two germline ends. The CDR3 runs 15 residues. Germline CDR1 MGHRA, CDR2 YSYEKL. The CDR3 is CASSQVSGSSYEQYF. The CDR3 bases are TGCGCCAGCAGCCAAGTTAGCGGAAGCTCCTACGAGCAGTACTTC.

The CDR3 reads CASSDNLYEQYF. The DNA of the CDR3 is TGCGCCAGCAGTGATAACCTTTACGAGCAGTACTTC. The chain joins TRBV10-2 to TRBJ2-5; the D is unclear. The DNA end is more similar to TRBJ2-7, so the J call may be wrong. The CDR3 is 12 residues long. Germline CDR1 reads WSHSY; CDR2 reads SAAADI.

The V and J genes are TRBV29-1 and TRBJ2-7; 7 bases map to TRBD1. The germline V gene encodes CDR1 SQVTM and CDR2 ANQGSEA. This CDR3 has 11 residues. Trimming cost V 4 bases and J 5 bases; bases outside gene matches: 2. CDR3 in amino acids: CSVGDSHEQYF. CDR3 bases: TGCAGCGTTGGGGACAGCCACGAGCAGTACTTC.

The chain carries TRBV7-9 and TRBJ2-5; 10 nucleotides line up with TRBD2. V was pared by 1 base and J by 3 bases, with 2 bases of the junction left unmatched. CDR1 is SEHNR and CDR2 is FQNEAQ in the germline V gene (reference sequence). The CDR3 consists of 15 residues. The CDR3 sequence: CASSLGLAGEETQYF. Written as DNA, the CDR3 is TGTGCCAGCAGCTTAGGCCTAGCGGGGGAAGAGACCCAGTACTTC.

The CDR3 is CASGQIVYEQYF. The CDR3 DNA is TGTGCCAGCGGGCAGATAGTTTACGAGCAGTACTTC. This chain links TRBV6-1 with TRBJ2-5, with D uncertain. The J call may be mistaken, given a closer DNA end match to TRBJ2-7. This CDR3 comprises 12 residues. Per the germline V gene, CDR1 is MNHNS and CDR2 is SASEGT.

The genes are TRBV5-4 and TRBJ1-5; D is undetermined. The CDR3 loop spans 15 amino acids. V was clipped by 1 base and J by 6 bases, with 14 bases between them. Germline loops: CDR1 SGHNT, CDR2 YYREEE (reference sequence). The CDR3, as DNA: TGTGCCAGCAGCTTGTGGGGAACGGCGGGTCAGCCCCAGCATTTT. Translated, it gives CASSLWGTAGQPQHF.

The chain is built from TRBV14 and TRBJ2-3; TRBD1 aligns across 8 bases. CDR1 is SGHDN, CDR2 FVKESK, per germline. V was pared by 6 bases and J by 6 bases, with 20 bases of the junction left unmatched. This CDR3 spans 18 amino acids. CDR3 protein: CASSSGGAVLLGSDTQYF. DNA of the CDR3: TGTGCCAGCAGTTCAGGGGGCGCGGTTTTGCTTGGATCCGATACGCAGTATTTT.

The V and J genes are TRBV2 and TRBJ2-3; 7 bases line up with TRBD2. The V segment lost 8 bases and the J segment 0 bases; nucleotides outside the gene matches: 11. The length of the CDR3 is 16 residues. The germline CDR1 and CDR2 sequences are SNHLY and FYNNEI. As DNA, the CDR3 is TGTGCCAGCGGCGTCGCCACTAGCGCTAGCACAGATACGCAGTATTTT. Its translation is CASGVATSASTDTQYF.

Only one count was recorded for this clone. The chain employs TRBV7-2 and TRBJ1-2, with D possibly being TRBD1 (5 bases). CDR3 size: 14 residues. CDR1 SGHTA and CDR2 FQGNSA come from the germline V gene. Trimming stripped 1 base from V and 8 bases from J, with 14 bases between. CDR3 in amino acids: CASSLGAQGYGYTF. CDR3 sequence (DNA): TGTGCCAGCAGCTTAGGTGCCCAGGGCTACGGCTACACCTTC.

The sample holds a few counts of this clone. The chain is built from TRBV2 and TRBJ2-2; 7 nucleotides match TRBD1. J was trimmed by 7 bases and V by 8 bases; bases with no gene match: 1. Looked up from germline, CDR1 is SNHLY and CDR2 is FYNNEI. The CDR3 contains 11 residues. For the CDR3, the DNA is TGTGCCAGCGGGACAGTCGGGGAGCTGTTTTTT. As protein: CASGTVGELFF.